These T cell receptor beta chains were read from a single sample in a study of blood T cell repertoires in COVID-19. The assay was immunoSEQ multiplex PCR, and TCRdb's table has in-frame clones only and misses some. This table holds 35,000 to 40,000 clones, around 82% found once. Sequencing used peripheral blood. The receptors originated from a man aged 65 to 85 with acute or convalescent COVID-19. The CDR3 runs from the conserved cysteine through the conserved F or W. D genes are given only for firm matches.

v_call	j_call	d_call	cdr3_nt	cdr3_aa
TRBV7-2	TRBJ2-1	TRBD2	TGTGCCAGCAGCGCCCTAGCGGGAGGGAGCAATGAGCAGTTCTTC	CASSALAGGSNEQFF
TRBV21-1	TRBJ2-7	.	TGTGCCAGCAGCAAAGCCAACGGGTACGAGCAGTACTTC	CASSKANGYEQYF
TRBV19	TRBJ1-1	TRBD1	TGTGCCAGTAGTTCAGGACAGGGATCGCACACTGAAGCTTTCTTT	CASSSGQGSHTEAFF
TRBV15	TRBJ1-5	.	TGTGCCACCAGCAGAGACGGGGGGTACAATCAGCCCCAGCATTTT	CATSRDGGYNQPQHF
TRBV15	TRBJ2-2	TRBD2	TGTGCCACCAGCAGAGATCGGATAGCGGGGAAAGTGACCGGGGAGCTGTTTTTT	CATSRDRIAGKVTGELFF
TRBV3-1/TRBV3-2	TRBJ1-2	.	TGTGCCAGCAGCCCTTACAGGGTTGCGTACTATGGCTACACCTTC	CASSPYRVAYYGYTF
TRBV30	TRBJ1-5	TRBD1	TGTGCCTGGAGTGGACAGGGATTGTCCAATCAGCCCCAGCATTTT	CAWSGQGLSNQPQHF
TRBV9	TRBJ1-3	TRBD1	TGTGCCAGCAGCCCACAAGACAGGGCTGGAAACACCATATATTTT	CASSPQDRAGNTIYF
TRBV14	TRBJ2-7	TRBD1	TGTGCCAGCAGCCAATACAGGGGGTACGAGCAGTACTTC	CASSQYRGYEQYF
TRBV9	TRBJ1-1	.	TGTGCCAGCAGCTCGGGAAAGGACACTGAAGCTTTCTTT	CASSSGKDTEAFF
TRBV28	TRBJ2-2	TRBD1	TGTGCCAGCAGGCGGACAGGGCCCGGGGAGCTGTTTTTT	CASRRTGPGELFF
TRBV9	TRBJ2-1	TRBD2	TGTGCCAGCACTAGCGGGGGGCAATCCTACAATGAGCAGTTCTTC	CASTSGGQSYNEQFF